This entry features one T cell receptor (beta chain) sequence. This record belongs to a study of blood T cell repertoires in COVID-19. Study overall: Nucleic acid was either cDNA or gDNA, and it came from T cells, B-cell-depleted T cells, or PBMCs.

Data came from immunoSEQ multiplex PCR; TCRdb stores just in-frame clones and leaves some out. The data hold about 420,000 clones, with around 90% observed a single time. Seattle patients were enrolled while actively infected and followed longitudinally. Trimming removed 6 bases from V and 4 bases from J; junction bases left unmatched: 5. Germline CDR1 reads LNHDA; CDR2 reads SQIVND (reference sequence). The CDR3 runs to 14 residues. This chain connects TRBV19 to TRBJ1-2, with 10 bases lining up with TRBD1. Material: peripheral blood. The clonotype was recovered from a young man with COVID-19, enrolled during active disease. As DNA, the CDR3 is TGTGCCAGTAGCCCGGGACAGGGGTCCTATGGCTACACCTTC. This sequence encodes CASSPGQGSYGYTF.